This TCR beta chain was profiled in a study of T-cell memory formation after mild COVID-19. Germline V gene lookup returns CDR1 MDHEN and CDR2 SYDVKM. This CDR3 spans 15 amino acids. As concerns this clonotype: This may arise from a read error, as a much more abundant clone is one base away.

TCRdb independently ran MiXCR on the 5' RACE reads; one entry per CDR3 protein. The repertoire holds about 500,000 distinct CDR3 sequences, roughly 20% seen once, with approximately 12% in the top ten. The chain carries TRBV28 and TRBJ1-3; D is possibly TRBD1 (5 bases). The receptor's source is an adult woman who had mild COVID-19 (a few samples of this study predate the infection). Cell type and time point are not known. The sample taken for sequencing was PBMCs or a T cell subset sorted from them (not recorded which). In DNA, the CDR3 is TGTGCCAGCAGTCTAGACAGTCTCTCTGGAAACACCACATATTTT. It encodes CASSLDSLSGNTTYF.